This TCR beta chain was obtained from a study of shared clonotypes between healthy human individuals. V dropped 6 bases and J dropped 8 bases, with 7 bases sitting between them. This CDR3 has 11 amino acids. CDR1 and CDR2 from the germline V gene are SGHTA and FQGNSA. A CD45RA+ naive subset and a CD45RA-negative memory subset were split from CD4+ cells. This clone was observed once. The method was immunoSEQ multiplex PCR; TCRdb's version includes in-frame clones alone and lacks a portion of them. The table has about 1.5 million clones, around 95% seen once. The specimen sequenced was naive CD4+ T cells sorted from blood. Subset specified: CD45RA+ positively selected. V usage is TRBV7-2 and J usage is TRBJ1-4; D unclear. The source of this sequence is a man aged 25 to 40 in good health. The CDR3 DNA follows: TGTGCCAGCAGTTTCCGCGAAAAACTGTTTTTT. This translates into CASSFREKLFF. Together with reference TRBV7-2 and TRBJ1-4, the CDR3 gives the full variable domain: GAGVSQSPSNKVTEKGKDVELRCDPISGHTALYWYRQSLGQGLEFLIYFQGNSAPDKSGLPSDRFSAERTGGSVSTLTIQRTQQEDSAVYLCASSFREKLFFGSGTQLSVL.